This T cell receptor beta chain originates from a study of T cells after yellow fever vaccination (dated by TCRdb to about 2019). For context, the study as a whole: The SMART-Seq v4 Ultra Low Input RNA kit was used to prepare libraries from fractions with low cell numbers. To follow T-cell clones before and after both primary and booster YFV17D yellow fever vaccination, bulk TCR alpha and beta repertoires underwent longitudinal sequencing. Blood samples were taken at several timepoints before and after primary and secondary immunization, and bulk PBMC replicates and cell subsets were isolated. The cohort comprised two healthy male donors, one aged 18 to 29 and one aged 30 to 39 years.

Here is what the overall study found, with its caveats: After the booster, most of the clones that had expanded following primary vaccination were detected again (roughly 97% of CD4 and more than 85% of CD8), which suggests that memory was broadly maintained. A small share of clonotypes was detected in both CD4 and CD8 compartments, with the overlap likely arising from convergent recombination. FACS-sorted repertoires could contain abundant contaminating clonotypes from the bulk population, so computational filtering was required. The secondary T-cell response was found to be weaker but faster than the primary response, with a peak reached on day 5 rather than on day 15. Because the study included only a couple of donors, the extent to which the findings can be generalized is limited.

In its sample, this clonotype was seen many times. Which antigen it targets is not known. Base qualities are missing; no much larger clone stands one base away. The sample's treatment or condition label, in plain terms: live attenuated yellow fever vaccine strain. Two biological replicates of bulk PBMCs were collected at each blood-draw timepoint. A standard Ficoll-Paque protocol was used to isolate PBMCs from peripheral blood. TriZol was used to extract RNA from bulk PBMCs, CD4 and CD8 fractions, and dextramer-positive and dextramer-negative fractions. Sequencing used an Illumina NovaSeq 6000. Synthesis of TCR cDNA relied on 5'RACE template switching, a step that introduced a universal primer site along with unique molecular identifiers. Priming of cDNA synthesis was performed from both the TCR alpha and TCR beta constant segments. Libraries were amplified in two PCR steps, with sample barcodes and sequencing adapters added in the second step. Sequencing of libraries was performed on Illumina HiSeq 2500 (2x100 bp) or NovaSeq (2x150 bp). On the authors' methods: Demultiplexing of reads and collapsing into UMI consensus sequences were performed with MIGEC, and V(D)J alignment was carried out with MiXCR. Vaccine-responding clonotypes were identified with edgeR using replicate PBMC samples, with FDR below 0.01 and a log2 fold change above 5 up to day 15 being required. CD4 or CD8 identity was assigned to each bulk clonotype according to whether the clonotype was present at higher abundance in the sequenced CD4 repertoire or the sequenced CD8 repertoire. The raw public reads went through TCRdb reprocessing: fastp at Q25, MiXCR clone calling, in-frame beta chains kept. Every CDR3 protein is listed once, alongside the most common genes and DNA of its rows. These V and J calls are TCRdb output, not the study's own analysis. This sample holds some 250,000 distinct CDR3 sequences; about 3.5% were observed only once. The ten largest clones capture around 20% of the sample.

The sequence derives from a young man who received the YFV17D yellow fever vaccine. The starting material was PBMCs, obtained 15 days after the yellow fever booster vaccination.

Read as DNA, the sequence is TGTGCCAGCAGGGGGGGAGAGGACCATCTCAAAAACATTCAGTACTTC. It translates as CASRGGEDHLKNIQYF. The rearranged chain carries TRBV2 and TRBJ2-4; a tentative D match to TRBD2 spans 6 bases. From a lookup of the germline V gene, CDR1 and CDR2 are SNHLY and FYNNEI. V gives up 6 bases and J gives up 3 bases, and the segment between their germline ends measures 18 bases. Including the terminal cysteine and phenylalanine, the CDR3 comprises 16 residues. Only the CDR3 portion is preserved as DNA: 48 bases, with reading frame beginning at the first base.